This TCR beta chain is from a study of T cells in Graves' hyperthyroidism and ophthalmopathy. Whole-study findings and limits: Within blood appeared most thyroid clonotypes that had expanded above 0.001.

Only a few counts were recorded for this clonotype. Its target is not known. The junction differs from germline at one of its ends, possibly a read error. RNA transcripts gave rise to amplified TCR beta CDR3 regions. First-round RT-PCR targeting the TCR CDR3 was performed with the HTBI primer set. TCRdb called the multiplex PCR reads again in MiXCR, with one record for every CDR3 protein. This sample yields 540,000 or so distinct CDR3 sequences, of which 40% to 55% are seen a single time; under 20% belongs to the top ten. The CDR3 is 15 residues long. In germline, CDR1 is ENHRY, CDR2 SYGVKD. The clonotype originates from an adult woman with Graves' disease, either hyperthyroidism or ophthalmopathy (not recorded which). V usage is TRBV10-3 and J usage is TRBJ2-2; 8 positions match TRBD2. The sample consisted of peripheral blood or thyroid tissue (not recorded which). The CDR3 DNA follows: TGTGCCATCAATGAGGCGGGAGGAGACACCGGGGAGCTGTTTTTT. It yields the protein CAINEAGGDTGELFF.